Below are 23 T cell receptor beta chains sequenced from a single sample in a study of blood T cell repertoires in COVID-19 (dated by TCRdb to about 2020). The method behind the library was the immunoSEQ multiplex PCR assay. This is the immuneACCESS table as TCRdb keeps it, with only in-frame sequences that have V and J called. A part of the clones is gone; compared with another copy, unresolved V genes explain less than half, and the rest is unexplained. The sample contains 200,000 to 250,000 clones, approximately 78% of them found a single time. The biggest ten clones account for 7.5% to 9.5% of the sample. The sequencing input was peripheral blood. These receptors were taken from a woman aged 80 or over with COVID-19, enrolled during active disease.

The rearrangement uses TRBV30 and TRBJ2-1; 12 bases are a match to TRBD2. The ends lost 5 bases at V and 0 bases at J; junction bases unmatched: 5. Germline CDR1 GTSNPN, CDR2 SVGIG (reference sequence). This CDR3 is built from 16 residues. The CDR3 nucleotides read TGTGCCTGGTCTAGCGGGAGGGCCTCCTCCTACAATGAGCAGTTCTTC. Residues: CAWSSGRASSYNEQFF.

V gene TRBV7-3 combines with J gene TRBJ1-1; D may be TRBD1 (5 bases). CDR3 size: 14 residues. V lost 6 bases and J lost 2, with 13 bases in between. CDR1 and CDR2 (germline): SGHTA, FQGTGA. CDR3 nucleotides: TGTGCCAGCAGTAATGGGGCCCTCAACACTGAAGCTTTCTTT. Protein: CASSNGALNTEAFF.

The chain employs TRBV7-8 and TRBJ2-1, with D tentatively TRBD2 (5 bases). Germline loops: CDR1 SGHVS, CDR2 FQNEAQ. V was trimmed by 6 bases and J by 8 bases, leaving 14 bases between them. The CDR3 has 13 residues. In DNA form, the CDR3 reads TGTGCCAGCAGGCTCCCCCCCGGGGATGAGCAGTTCTTC. Translated: CASRLPPGDEQFF.

The J gene is TRBJ2-7, the V gene TRBV6-6; the match to TRBD1 covers 11 bases. The CDR3 loop spans 12 amino acids. Germline lookup yields CDR1 MNHNY and CDR2 SVGAGI (reference sequence). V gave up 8 bases and J gave up 4 bases; unmatched junction bases: 1. The CDR3 nucleotides read TGTGCCAGCGGGACAGGGGGTTACGAGCAGTACTTC. The encoded protein is CASGTGGYEQYF.

V is TRBV6-5 and J is TRBJ1-4; 7 bases map to TRBD1. The CDR3 has 15 residues. Germline CDR1 and CDR2: MNHEY and SVGAGI. Unmatched junction bases numbered 2, after V lost 4 bases and J lost 0 bases. The DNA of the CDR3 is TGTGCCAGCAGTTTCCAGGGGGCAACTAATGAAAAACTGTTTTTT. Translated, it gives CASSFQGATNEKLFF.

The chain employs TRBV30 and TRBJ2-3; 8 nucleotides agree with TRBD1. The germline V gene has CDR1 GTSNPN and CDR2 SVGIG (reference sequence). The CDR3 has 17 amino acids. J lost 7 bases, V lost 3 bases, and 18 bases had no gene match. CDR3 loop: CAWRRAGGGRRGNTQYF. The CDR3 DNA sequence: TGTGCCTGGAGGCGGGCAGGGGGCGGCCGGAGGGGAAATACGCAGTATTTT. The whole variable domain, filled in from reference TRBV30 and TRBJ2-3, reads SQTIHQWPATLVQPVGSPLSLECTVEGTSNPNLYWYRQAAGRGLQLLFYSVGIGQISSEVPQNLSASRPQDRQFILSSKKLLLSDSGFYLCAWRRAGGGRRGNTQYFGPGTRLTVL.

This chain links TRBV2 with TRBJ2-1, with 11 bases matching TRBD1. This CDR3 region has 16 residues. The J segment lost 7 bases and the V segment lost 7 bases, leaving 12 bases of the junction unmatched. Looked up from germline, CDR1 is SNHLY and CDR2 is FYNNEI. In DNA, the CDR3 is TGTGCCAGCATCGAGGGCACCGGGACAGGGGGTAATGAGCAGTTCTTC. Encoded protein: CASIEGTGTGGNEQFF.

This clone was counted a few times. The chain combines TRBV14 with TRBJ1-2, with 7 positions matching TRBD1. Germline CDR1 SGHDN, CDR2 FVKESK. The V and J ends lost 0 bases and 0 bases, in that order; junction bases with no gene match: 10. There are 18 residues in the CDR3. The CDR3 DNA reads as TGTGCCAGCAGCCAAGATCACGGGACAGTGGGAGCTAACTATGGCTACACCTTC. This encodes CASSQDHGTVGANYGYTF.

This clone has a handful of counts. The chain recombines TRBV7-9 with TRBJ1-4; 8 positions match TRBD1. The CDR3 loop spans 15 amino acids. CDR1 is SEHNR, CDR2 FQNEAQ, per germline (reference sequence). Germline trimming cut 4 bases from V and 3 bases from J; bases unmatched to any gene: 4. The CDR3 sequence: CASSYGQGANEKLFF. DNA of the CDR3: TGTGCCAGCAGCTATGGACAGGGAGCTAATGAAAAACTGTTTTTT. Filled out from reference TRBV7-9 and TRBJ1-4, the complete variable domain reads DTGVSQNPRHKITKRGQNVTFRCDPISEHNRLYWYRQTLGQGPEFLTYFQNEAQLEKSRLLSDRFSAERPKGSFSTLEIQRTEQGDSAMYLCASSYGQGANEKLFFGSGTQLSVL.

The rearrangement uses TRBV30 and TRBJ1-2; D may be TRBD1 (6 bases). The CDR3 consists of 10 residues. The ends were cut back, 3 bases at V and 8 bases at J, with 7 bases in the middle. From germline, CDR1 is GTSNPN and CDR2 SVGIG (reference sequence). For the CDR3, the DNA is TGTGCCTGGAGCCAGGGGGGCTACACCTTC. Translation gives CAWSQGGYTF.

J is TRBJ1-5 and V is TRBV19; TRBD1 matches 9 bases. The CDR3 sequence is 13 residues long. Germline lookup yields CDR1 LNHDA and CDR2 SQIVND (reference sequence). J was trimmed by 5 bases and V by 5 bases; bases with no gene match: 1. The CDR3 here is CASSGTGYQPQHF. In nucleotides, the CDR3 is TGTGCCAGTAGTGGGACAGGGTATCAGCCCCAGCATTTT.

V gene TRBV7-2 combines with J gene TRBJ1-5; 7 bases align to TRBD1. J was trimmed by 5 bases and V by 4 bases; bases with no gene match: 8. This CDR3 region has 15 residues. Germline CDR1 and CDR2: SGHTA and FQGNSA. The CDR3 loop is CASSWTGEGYQPQHF. The CDR3 DNA reads as TGTGCCAGCAGCTGGACAGGAGAGGGGTATCAGCCCCAGCATTTT.

The rearrangement joins TRBV5-5 to TRBJ1-1; unclear D gene. The V and J ends lost 4 bases and 6 bases respectively, with 10 bases between them. Per germline, CDR1 SGHKS and CDR2 YYEKEE (reference sequence). CDR3 size: 12 residues. For the CDR3, the DNA is TGTGCCAGCAGCCCTTGGCTGGCTGAAGCTTTCTTT. Translated: CASSPWLAEAFF.

This chain uses TRBV4-3 with TRBJ1-4; TRBD1 aligns across 9 bases. The CDR3 has 15 amino acids. From germline, CDR1 is LGHNA and CDR2 YSLEER. V was clipped by 0 bases and J by 8 bases; unmatched bases: 4. CDR3 region: CASSQEGTGKEKLFF. In nucleotides, the CDR3 is TGCGCCAGCAGCCAAGAGGGGACAGGGAAAGAAAAACTGTTTTTT.

Only a few counts were recorded for this clone. The chain is built from TRBV10-1 and TRBJ1-1; 7 nucleotides agree with TRBD1. The ends lost 0 bases at V and 6 bases at J; junction bases unmatched: 7. The CDR3 totals 15 residues. Per the germline V gene, CDR1 is WNHNN and CDR2 is SYGVQD (reference sequence). The chain's CDR3 is CASSESRGTAAEAFF. The CDR3 coding sequence is TGCGCCAGCAGTGAGTCGAGGGGGACAGCAGCTGAAGCTTTCTTT.

V gene TRBV19 combines with J gene TRBJ1-1, with no clear D. Trimming removed 7 bases from V and 1 base from J, with 4 bases in between. The CDR3 loop spans 11 amino acids. The germline V gene encodes CDR1 LNHDA and CDR2 SQIVND (reference sequence). The chain's CDR3 is CASNGNTEAFF. The CDR3 DNA sequence: TGTGCCAGTAACGGGAACACTGAAGCTTTCTTT.

This clone was seen a single time. The chain combines TRBV25-1 with TRBJ2-3, with no clear D. Between the trimmed V and J ends, which lost 6 bases and 2 bases, there was a span of 15 bases. This CDR3 comprises 15 residues. Germline CDR1 is MGHDK and CDR2 is SYGVNS. The CDR3: CASSDSRASTDTQYF. For the CDR3, the DNA is TGTGCCAGCAGCGACTCCCGAGCGTCCACAGATACGCAGTATTTT. The complete variable domain, with remaining parts taken from reference TRBV25-1 and TRBJ2-3, reads EADIYQTPRYLVIGTGKKITLECSQTMGHDKMYWYQQDPGMELHLIHYSYGVNSTEKGDLSSESTVSRIRTEHFPLTLESARPSHTSQYLCASSDSRASTDTQYFGPGTRLTVL.

The chain has TRBV3-1 (or the pseudogene TRBV3-2) and TRBJ1-2; the D is unclear. With 1 base removed from V and 8 bases from J, the gap between germline ends came to 5 bases. CDR1 and CDR2 (germline): LGHDT, YNNKEL (reference sequence). The CDR3 loop spans 11 amino acids. As DNA, the CDR3 is TGTGCCAGCAGCCAAGCGGAGGGCTACACCTTC. The encoded protein is CASSQAEGYTF.

The rearrangement uses TRBV4-2 and TRBJ2-3; no reliable D call. Trimming removed 1 base from V and 0 bases from J, with 8 bases in between. This CDR3 is built from 15 residues. The germline V gene encodes CDR1 LGHNA and CDR2 YNFKEQ. The CDR3 region is CASSQGGGSTDTQYF. The CDR3 DNA is TGTGCCAGCAGCCAAGGTGGCGGTAGCACAGATACGCAGTATTTT.

The V call is TRBV18, the J call TRBJ2-1, with TRBD1 identical over 7 bases. V gave up 2 bases and J gave up 7 bases; unmatched junction bases: 11. Per germline, CDR1 KGHSH and CDR2 LQKENI. This CDR3 spans 16 amino acids. CDR3 bases: TGTGCCAGCTCACCAAGTACACAGGGGATTTCGAATGAGCAGTTCTTC. It translates to CASSPSTQGISNEQFF.

The J gene is TRBJ2-1, the V gene TRBV6-5; a weak D match, TRBD1 (6 bases). V was clipped by 6 bases and J by 0 bases, with 12 bases between them. Germline V gives CDR1 MNHEY, CDR2 SVGAGI. The CDR3 is 15 amino acids. Here the CDR3 DNA reads TGTGCCAGCAGCCGACAGGACCCCTCCTACAATGAGCAGTTCTTC. Protein product: CASSRQDPSYNEQFF.

The chain is built from TRBV7-2 and TRBJ2-7, with TRBD2 identical over 12 bases. This CDR3 is 15 amino acids long. Germline CDR1 SGHTA, CDR2 FQGNSA. The V segment lost 0 bases and the J segment 6 bases; nucleotides outside the gene matches: 3. CDR3 amino acids: CASSLALAGGSEQYF. The CDR3 nucleotides read TGTGCCAGCAGCTTAGCACTAGCGGGAGGATCCGAGCAGTACTTC.

This clone turned up a few times. This chain connects TRBV4-1 to TRBJ1-6; tentative D call: TRBD1 (5 bases). This CDR3 contains 14 residues. Germline V gives CDR1 MGHRA, CDR2 YSYEKL. V was clipped by 1 base and J by 9 bases, with 10 bases between them. The CDR3 loop is CASSQGRDGSPLHF. In nucleotides, the CDR3 is TGCGCCAGCAGCCAAGGGAGGGACGGTTCACCCCTCCACTTT.